This passage covers 20 T cell receptor beta chains from one sample sequenced in a study of a mutant IDH1 vaccine in newly diagnosed glioma. Produced via immunoSEQ multiplex PCR; TCRdb's table is partial and in-frame only. The sample has some 36,000 clones, roughly 80% seen once. No antigen has been assigned to these receptors. Time point denoted: week 5, during vaccination. Each vaccine dose was 300 ug of mutant IDH1 20-mer peptide, with topical imiquimod. The material sequenced was PBMCs, taken from a glioma patient whose treatment included an IDH1 peptide vaccine. The source of these receptors is a man aged 50-59 years with glioma.

V and J are TRBV15 and TRBJ1-1, with TRBD1 identical over 8 bases. CDR3 length equals 15 residues. The V segment lost 5 bases and the J segment 4 bases; nucleotides outside the gene matches: 9. Germline CDR1 LNHNV, CDR2 YYDKDF (reference sequence). CDR3 amino acids: CATSPGYRGGTEAFF. The CDR3 nucleotides read TGTGCCACCAGCCCCGGCTACAGGGGGGGCACTGAAGCTTTCTTT.

CDR3 nucleotide sequence: TGTGCCAGCAGCCCCACGGACTACGAGCAGTACTTC. Protein product: CASSPTDYEQYF. The chain uses TRBV11-2 and TRBJ2-7; D unresolved. The length of the CDR3 is 12 residues. Trimming shortened V by 5 bases and J by 3 bases, and 8 bases separated the two germline ends. Germline CDR1 SGHAT, CDR2 FQNNGV.

In DNA form, the CDR3 reads TGTGCCAGCCGGGACCCCCGCGCCCACGAGCAGTACTTC. Its translation is CASRDPRAHEQYF. This chain uses TRBV6-6 with TRBJ2-7; D assignment may be TRBD1 or TRBD2 (5 bases each). The CDR3 contains 13 residues. Trimming shortened V by 8 bases and J by 5 bases, and 16 bases separated the two germline ends. Germline values: CDR1 MNHNY, CDR2 SVGAGI (reference sequence).

This clone turned up a few times. The genes are TRBV6-6 and TRBJ2-2, with 11 nucleotides matching TRBD1. V lost 8 bases to trimming and J lost 7 bases; unmatched junction nucleotides: 9. The CDR3 runs to 15 residues. The germline CDR1 and CDR2 sequences are MNHNY and SVGAGI (reference sequence). The CDR3 loop reads CASDGQGADVGELFF. The CDR3 DNA sequence: TGTGCCAGCGATGGACAGGGGGCAGATGTCGGGGAGCTGTTTTTT.

This chain uses TRBV11-3 with TRBJ2-1, with D uncertain. Germline V lookup: CDR1 SGHNT, CDR2 YENEEA. The ends were cut back, 7 bases at V and 3 bases at J, with 7 bases in the middle. This CDR3 is 12 amino acids long. The CDR3 nucleotides are TGTGCCAGCAAAGGGTACTACAATGAGCAGTTCTTC. It codes for CASKGYYNEQFF.

This clone was seen only once. J is TRBJ1-5 and V is TRBV4-1; D not certain. The V and J ends lost 7 bases and 1 base respectively, with 14 bases between them. CDR3 length: 15 residues. CDR1 MGHRA and CDR2 YSYEKL come from the germline V gene. The CDR3 bases are TGCGCCAGCACCCCGGGATGGGGAAGCAATCAGCCCCAGCATTTT. It yields the protein CASTPGWGSNQPQHF.

The chain recombines TRBV7-9 with TRBJ1-2, with TRBD1 as a possible D gene (5 bases). Trimming shortened V by 5 bases and J by 4 bases, and 26 bases separated the two germline ends. Germline V CDR1 and CDR2: SEHNR, FQNEAQ (reference sequence). This CDR3 spans 18 amino acids. CDR3 DNA sequence: TGTGCCAGCAGCCCAAGGAGGGGCAGGGTGGAGGTATCCTATGGCTACACCTTC. Translated, it gives CASSPRRGRVEVSYGYTF.

This clone ranks as medium-sized (0.01 to 0.1%). The chain has TRBV6-5 and TRBJ1-5, with D uncertain. Germline V gene lookup returns CDR1 MNHEY and CDR2 SVGAGI. The CDR3 runs to 15 residues. The germline V and J ends were trimmed by 6 bases and 3 bases, with 15 bases remaining between them. For the CDR3, the DNA is TGTGCCAGCAGCCTCCTTTCCCGGCCCAATCAGCCCCAGCATTTT. Protein product: CASSLLSRPNQPQHF.

The V call is TRBV5-6, the J call TRBJ2-7, with 12 bases that match TRBD2. The V gene's germline CDR1 is SGHDT and CDR2 YYEEEE. The junction had 3 bases not matched to a gene; V was cut back by 5 bases and J by 3 bases. CDR3 length equals 14 residues. The DNA for the CDR3 is TGTGCCAGCAGTTGGACTAGCGGGGTCTACGAGCAGTACTTC. This codes for CASSWTSGVYEQYF.

J is TRBJ2-2 and V is TRBV5-6; maybe TRBD2 (6 bases). Trimming cost V 4 bases and J 7 bases, with 14 bases left between them. Germline CDR1 and CDR2: SGHDT and YYEEEE. This CDR3 has 14 residues. This CDR3 is CASSRAGLGGELFF. Here the CDR3 DNA reads TGTGCCAGCAGCCGAGCGGGTCTGGGCGGGGAGCTGTTTTTT.

The CDR3 DNA reads as TGTGCCAGCAACTTAGTCGGCCAGAACACCGGGGAGCTGTTTTTT. Translation: CASNLVGQNTGELFF. The V call is TRBV5-4, the J call TRBJ2-2; D gene ambiguous. The V end was cut by 6 bases, the J end by 1 base, with 13 bases between. Looked up from germline, CDR1 is SGHNT and CDR2 is YYREEE (reference sequence). The CDR3 loop spans 15 amino acids.

J is TRBJ2-3 and V is TRBV5-6; 10 bases match TRBD1. The germline V gene encodes CDR1 SGHDT and CDR2 YYEEEE. Germline trimming cut 3 bases from V and 4 bases from J; bases unmatched to any gene: 5. The CDR3 runs to 15 residues. CDR3 loop: CASSSPGQGPDTQYF. For the CDR3, the DNA is TGTGCCAGCAGCTCCCCGGGACAGGGGCCAGATACGCAGTATTTT.

The rearrangement links TRBV7-2 to TRBJ2-1; D is tentatively TRBD1 or TRBD2 (6 bases each). The CDR3 totals 13 residues. The V gene's germline CDR1 is SGHTA and CDR2 FQGNSA. The V gene lost 8 bases and the J gene lost 7 bases, with 15 bases spanning the gap. The DNA for the CDR3 is TGTGCCAGCGGCCGTGGGGGGCGGAATGAGCAGTTCTTC. Amino acids: CASGRGGRNEQFF. The complete variable domain, with remaining parts taken from reference TRBV7-2 and TRBJ2-1, reads GAGVSQSPSNKVTEKGKDVELRCDPISGHTALYWYRQSLGQGLEFLIYFQGNSAPDKSGLPSDRFSAERTGGSVSTLTIQRTQQEDSAVYLCASGRGGRNEQFFGPGTRLTVL.

V is TRBV7-2 and J is TRBJ2-5, with D maybe TRBD1 (5 bases). The CDR3 has 15 amino acids. V shed 5 bases and J shed 3 bases, with 16 bases lying between them. Per the germline V gene, CDR1 is SGHTA and CDR2 is FQGNSA. In nucleotides, the CDR3 is TGTGCCAGCAGCGGCTACCAGGGTGGAAAAGAGACCCAGTACTTC. It yields the protein CASSGYQGGKETQYF.

The rearrangement uses TRBV29-1 and TRBJ2-1; D not certain. The germline V and J ends were trimmed by 2 bases and 5 bases, with 13 bases remaining between them. CDR1 is SQVTM and CDR2 is ANQGSEA in the germline V gene. The CDR3 runs 14 residues. The CDR3 loop is CSVELGHFNNEQFF. The CDR3 bases are TGCAGCGTTGAACTAGGGCATTTTAACAATGAGCAGTTCTTC.

This chain links TRBV5-1 with TRBJ2-7; 11 bases line up with TRBD2. The CDR3 runs to 14 residues. The junction had 3 bases not matched to a gene; V was cut back by 4 bases and J by 3 bases. CDR1 is SGHRS, CDR2 YFSETQ, per germline. CDR3 bases: TGCGCCAGCAGCATCGGGACTAGCGGCTACGAGCAGTACTTC. As protein: CASSIGTSGYEQYF.

This clone was seen a single time. The gene calls are TRBV28 and TRBJ1-2; D might be TRBD1 (6 bases). Germline V lookup: CDR1 MDHEN, CDR2 SYDVKM. V lost 4 bases and J 3 bases, leaving 12 bases between the germline ends. CDR3 size: 14 residues. Here the CDR3 DNA reads TGTGCCAGCAGTTGGAGAGGGGGGTACTATGGCTACACCTTC. Protein: CASSWRGGYYGYTF.

The chain combines TRBV7-9 with TRBJ1-2; D may be TRBD1 (5 bases). The V gene lost 5 bases and the J gene lost 5 bases, with 15 bases spanning the gap. CDR1 and CDR2 from the germline V gene are SEHNR and FQNEAQ (reference sequence). CDR3 size: 14 residues. The CDR3 sequence: CASSALRDSYGYTF. In DNA form, the CDR3 reads TGTGCCAGCAGCGCCCTCCGGGACTCGTATGGCTACACCTTC.

The chain employs TRBV2 and TRBJ1-5; 9 bases are a match to TRBD1. Germline V lookup: CDR1 SNHLY, CDR2 FYNNEI. V trimming: 4 bases; J trimming: 0 bases; junction bases outside the gene matches: 4. This CDR3 is 16 amino acids long. The CDR3 is CASSGQGVYSNQPQHF. The CDR3 DNA follows: TGTGCCAGCAGTGGACAGGGGGTCTATAGCAATCAGCCCCAGCATTTT.

This clone was counted once. The gene calls are TRBV6-6 and TRBJ2-1, with 8 bases fitting TRBD1. The CDR3 has 14 amino acids. Trimming at V came to 2 bases and at J to 5 bases, leaving 2 bases not matched to a gene. The V gene's germline CDR1 is MNHNY and CDR2 SVGAGI (reference sequence). The CDR3 is CASSYQGQDNEQFF. The CDR3 DNA sequence: TGTGCCAGCAGTTACCAGGGACAGGACAATGAGCAGTTCTTC.